These 5 T cell receptor beta chains were sequenced from one sample in a study of blood T cell repertoires in COVID-19. The method was immunoSEQ multiplex PCR; TCRdb's version includes in-frame clones alone and lacks a portion of them. The sample includes some 95,000 clones, around three quarters of them seen just once. The sample was peripheral blood. The receptor set was obtained from a man aged 50-60 years who had recovered from COVID-19.

The chain recombines TRBV18 with TRBJ1-1; D is unclear. Trimming pared 3 bases from V and 3 bases from J, leaving 17 bases between. The CDR3 consists of 16 residues. Germline loops: CDR1 KGHSH, CDR2 LQKENI. The CDR3 sequence: CASSPFWIQEDTEAFF. CDR3 DNA: TGTGCCAGCTCACCCTTTTGGATCCAGGAGGACACTGAAGCTTTCTTT.

This clone was observed a handful of times. The chain uses TRBV7-6 and TRBJ2-5, with 9 nucleotides matching TRBD2. The CDR3 is 15 amino acids. Germline V lookup: CDR1 SGHVS, CDR2 FNYEAQ. V shed 2 bases, J shed 7 bases, and the junction held 8 bases outside the gene matches. The CDR3 region has the DNA TGTGCCAGCAGCTTAAACCTAGCGGGACGTGGGACCCAGTACTTC. Amino acids: CASSLNLAGRGTQYF.

V usage is TRBV6-5 and J usage is TRBJ2-3, with 8 bases identical to TRBD2. CDR3 length: 14 residues. V lost 6 bases, J lost 6 bases, and 8 bases stayed unmatched. CDR1 is MNHEY and CDR2 is SVGAGI in the germline V gene. CDR3 in DNA: TGTGCCAGCAGGGACAGCGGGAGTATCGATACGCAGTATTTT. It is translated as CASRDSGSIDTQYF.

This rearrangement joins TRBV9 to TRBJ1-2; 8 positions match TRBD1. Unmatched junction bases numbered 8, after V lost 3 bases and J lost 7 bases. The germline CDR1 and CDR2 sequences are SGDLS and YYNGEE. The CDR3 length is 14 residues. For the CDR3, the DNA is TGTGCCAGCAGCGGAAAGGCAGGGGGCATTGGCTACACCTTC. It encodes CASSGKAGGIGYTF.

The chain links TRBV28 to TRBJ1-2; 9 bases match TRBD1. Germline CDR1 reads MDHEN; CDR2 reads SYDVKM. The CDR3 extends over 12 amino acids. The junction had 1 base not matched to a gene; V was cut back by 7 bases and J by 4 bases. This CDR3 is CASTDRGYGYTF. The CDR3 bases are TGTGCCAGCACGGACAGGGGCTATGGCTACACCTTC.